This T cell receptor beta chain was captured by sequencing in a study of cytomegalovirus exposure and HLA in healthy donors. Across the study: The approximately 110 validation repertoires, a later analysis reported, used the same platform as the roughly 650 repertoires from the first cohort.

Points from the study as a whole: For most TCR sequences rarity was the rule, although some public TCRs occurred in many donors. In vitro testing confirmed a few CMV-associated chains as specific for CMV antigens.

Sequencing used immunoSEQ multiplex PCR; TCRdb keeps in-frame clones, though not all of them. The sample lists over 110,000 clones, about 88% occurring once. Turning to this clone: Antigen: not known.

The V and J ends lost 5 bases and 5 bases, in that order; junction bases with no gene match: 17. The CDR3 consists of 17 residues. CDR1 and CDR2 from the germline V gene are SGHAT and FQNNGV. This receptor was identified in a man aged 18 to 29 in good health and CMV-seropositive. Sequenced sample: PBMCs. The chain is built from TRBV11-2 and TRBJ2-5; 7 nucleotides agree with TRBD2. As DNA, the CDR3 is TGTGCCAGCAGCCCCCCCCCTTGGCGACTAGCCGGGGAGACCCAGTACTTC. Translating it yields CASSPPPWRLAGETQYF.